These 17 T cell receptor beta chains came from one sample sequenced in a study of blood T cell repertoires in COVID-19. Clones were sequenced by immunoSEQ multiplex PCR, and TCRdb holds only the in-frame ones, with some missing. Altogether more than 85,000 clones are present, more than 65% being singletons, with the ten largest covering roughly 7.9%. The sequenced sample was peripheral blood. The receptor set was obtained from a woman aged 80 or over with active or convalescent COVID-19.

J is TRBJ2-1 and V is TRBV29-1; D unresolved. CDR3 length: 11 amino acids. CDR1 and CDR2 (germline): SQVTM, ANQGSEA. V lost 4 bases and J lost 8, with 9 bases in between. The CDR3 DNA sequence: TGCAGCGTTGGGCAGGATCATGAGCAGTTCTTC. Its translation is CSVGQDHEQFF.

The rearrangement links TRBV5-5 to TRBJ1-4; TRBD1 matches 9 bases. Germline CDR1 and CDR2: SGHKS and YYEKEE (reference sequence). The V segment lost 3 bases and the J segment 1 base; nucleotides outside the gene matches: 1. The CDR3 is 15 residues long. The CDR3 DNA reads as TGTGCCAGCAGCTGGGGACAGGGAACTAATGAAAAACTGTTTTTT. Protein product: CASSWGQGTNEKLFF.

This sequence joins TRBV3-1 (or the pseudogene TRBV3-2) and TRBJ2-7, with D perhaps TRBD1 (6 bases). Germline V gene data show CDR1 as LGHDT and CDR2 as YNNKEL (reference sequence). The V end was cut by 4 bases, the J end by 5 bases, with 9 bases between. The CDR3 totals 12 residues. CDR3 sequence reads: CASSLQGNEQYF. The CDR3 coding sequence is TGTGCCAGCAGCCTACAGGGCAACGAGCAGTACTTC.

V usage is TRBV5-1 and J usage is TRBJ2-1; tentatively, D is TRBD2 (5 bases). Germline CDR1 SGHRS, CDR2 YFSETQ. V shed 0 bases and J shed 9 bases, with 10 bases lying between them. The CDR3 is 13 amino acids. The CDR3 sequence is CASSLGPSFEQFF. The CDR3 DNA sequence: TGCGCCAGCAGCTTGGGACCTAGCTTTGAGCAGTTCTTC.

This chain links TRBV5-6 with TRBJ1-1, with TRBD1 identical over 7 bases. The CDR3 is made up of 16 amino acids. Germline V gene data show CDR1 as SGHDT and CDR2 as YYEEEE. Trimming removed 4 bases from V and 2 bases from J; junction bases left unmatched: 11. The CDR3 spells CASSHSRQGVNTEAFF. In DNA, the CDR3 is TGTGCCAGCAGCCATAGCCGACAGGGCGTCAACACTGAAGCTTTCTTT.

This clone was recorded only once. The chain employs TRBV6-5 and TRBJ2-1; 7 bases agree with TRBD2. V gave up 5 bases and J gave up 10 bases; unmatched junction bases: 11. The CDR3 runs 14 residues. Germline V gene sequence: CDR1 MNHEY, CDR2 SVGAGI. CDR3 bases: TGTGCCAGCAGTACCCGGGCCGCCGGGGGGGAGCAGTTCTTC. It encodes CASSTRAAGGEQFF.

This CDR3 reads CASSPGTSGTNTGELFF. CDR3 DNA sequence: TGTGCCAGCTCACCAGGGACTAGCGGAACGAACACCGGGGAGCTGTTTTTT. The chain links TRBV18 to TRBJ2-2, with 11 positions matching TRBD2. Trimming removed 2 bases from V and 0 bases from J; junction bases left unmatched: 2. Looked up from germline, CDR1 is KGHSH and CDR2 is LQKENI. The CDR3 totals 17 residues. The whole variable domain, filled in from reference TRBV18 and TRBJ2-2, reads NAGVMQNPRHLVRRRGQEARLRCSPMKGHSHVYWYRQLPEEGLKFMVYLQKENIIDESGMPKERFSAEFPKEGPSILRIQQVVRGDSAAYFCASSPGTSGTNTGELFFGEGSRLTVL.

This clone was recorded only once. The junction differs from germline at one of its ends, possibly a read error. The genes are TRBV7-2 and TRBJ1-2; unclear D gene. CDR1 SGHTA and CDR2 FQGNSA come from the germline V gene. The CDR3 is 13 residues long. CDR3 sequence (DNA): TGTGCCAGCAGCTTCTCCGGGCGGGAAATAATCGGCTTC. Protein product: CASSFSGREIIGF.

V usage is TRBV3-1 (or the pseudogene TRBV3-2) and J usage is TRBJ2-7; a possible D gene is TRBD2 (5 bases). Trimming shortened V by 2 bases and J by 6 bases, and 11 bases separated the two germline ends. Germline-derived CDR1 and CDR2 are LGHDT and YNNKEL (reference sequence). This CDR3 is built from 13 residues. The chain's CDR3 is CASSQFGGGEQYF. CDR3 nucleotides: TGTGCCAGCAGCCAATTCGGAGGAGGCGAGCAGTACTTC.

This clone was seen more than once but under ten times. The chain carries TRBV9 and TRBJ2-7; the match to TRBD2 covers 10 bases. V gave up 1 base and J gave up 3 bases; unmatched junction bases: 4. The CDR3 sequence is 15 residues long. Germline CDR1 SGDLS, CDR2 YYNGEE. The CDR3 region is CASSVKAGGRYEQYF. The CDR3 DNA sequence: TGTGCCAGCAGCGTAAAAGCGGGAGGGCGCTACGAGCAGTACTTC. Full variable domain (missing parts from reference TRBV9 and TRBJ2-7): DSGVTQTPKHLITATGQRVTLRCSPRSGDLSVYWYQQSLDQGLQFLIQYYNGEERAKGNILERFSAQQFPDLHSELNLSSLELGDSALYFCASSVKAGGRYEQYFGPGTRLTVT.

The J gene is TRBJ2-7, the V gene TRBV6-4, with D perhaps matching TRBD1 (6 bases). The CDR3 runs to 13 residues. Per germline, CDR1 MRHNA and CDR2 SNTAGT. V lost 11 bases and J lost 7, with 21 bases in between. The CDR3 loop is CAVSQGPQGEQYF. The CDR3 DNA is TGTGCCGTGTCACAGGGACCCCAGGGGGAGCAGTACTTC.

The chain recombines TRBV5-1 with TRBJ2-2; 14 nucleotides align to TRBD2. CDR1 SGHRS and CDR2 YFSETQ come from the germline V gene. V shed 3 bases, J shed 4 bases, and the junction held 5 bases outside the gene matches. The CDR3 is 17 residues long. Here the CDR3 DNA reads TGCGCCAGCAGCTCCGGACTAGCGGGAGGTGGCACCGGGGAGCTGTTTTTT. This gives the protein CASSSGLAGGGTGELFF.

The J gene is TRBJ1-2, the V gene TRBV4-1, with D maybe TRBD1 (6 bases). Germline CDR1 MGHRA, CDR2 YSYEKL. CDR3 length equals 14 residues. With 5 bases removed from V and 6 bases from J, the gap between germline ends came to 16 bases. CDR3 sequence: CASSTPRGFDGYTF. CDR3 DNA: TGCGCCAGCAGCACCCCGAGGGGGTTCGATGGCTACACCTTC.

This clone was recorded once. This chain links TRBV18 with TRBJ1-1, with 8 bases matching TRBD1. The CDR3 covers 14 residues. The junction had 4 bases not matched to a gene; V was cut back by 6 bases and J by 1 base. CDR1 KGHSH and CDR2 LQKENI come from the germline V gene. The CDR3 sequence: CASSLGQGNTEAFF. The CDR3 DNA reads TGTGCCAGCTCTCTCGGACAGGGGAACACTGAAGCTTTCTTT. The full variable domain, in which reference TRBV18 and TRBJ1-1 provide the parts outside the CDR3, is NAGVMQNPRHLVRRRGQEARLRCSPMKGHSHVYWYRQLPEEGLKFMVYLQKENIIDESGMPKERFSAEFPKEGPSILRIQQVVRGDSAAYFCASSLGQGNTEAFFGQGTRLTVV.

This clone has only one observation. The chain's CDR3 is CASSLGTGYGYTF. CDR3 DNA: TGCGCCAGCAGCTTAGGGACAGGCTATGGCTACACCTTC. V and J are TRBV5-1 and TRBJ1-2, with TRBD1 identical over 8 bases. CDR1 SGHRS and CDR2 YFSETQ come from the germline V gene. The trim removed 2 bases at V and 4 bases at J, leaving 1 base unmatched. CDR3 length equals 13 residues.

The chain's CDR3 is CAWSVGAGGNYGYTF. The CDR3 DNA sequence: TGTGCCTGGAGTGTAGGGGCAGGGGGAAACTATGGCTACACCTTC. The J gene is TRBJ1-2, the V gene TRBV30, with TRBD1 matching over 7 bases. The CDR3 runs 15 residues. V was pared by 0 bases and J by 2 bases, with 6 bases of the junction left unmatched. The germline CDR1 and CDR2 sequences are GTSNPN and SVGIG (reference sequence).

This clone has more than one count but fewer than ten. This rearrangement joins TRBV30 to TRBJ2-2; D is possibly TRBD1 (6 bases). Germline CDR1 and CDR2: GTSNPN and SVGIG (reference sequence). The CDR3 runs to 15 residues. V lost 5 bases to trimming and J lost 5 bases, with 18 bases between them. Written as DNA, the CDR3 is TGTGCCTGGTTAAACAGGGACATTGAGACCGGGGAGCTGTTTTTT. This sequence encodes CAWLNRDIETGELFF.